The 14 T cell receptor beta chains given below trace back to one sample, sequenced in a study of blood T cell repertoires in COVID-19. TCRdb's table, derived via immunoSEQ multiplex PCR, lists solely in-frame clones and lacks some. The sample lists some 67,000 clones; 79% were seen once. Sequencing was performed on peripheral blood. The receptors derive from a woman aged 55-70 years with acute or convalescent COVID-19.

This clone was recorded a few times. V usage is TRBV6-1 and J usage is TRBJ1-5; D unresolved. V lost 0 bases to trimming and J lost 0 bases, with 9 bases between them. From germline, CDR1 is MNHNS and CDR2 SASEGT. The CDR3 has 16 residues. The CDR3 DNA reads as TGTGCCAGCAGTGAAGCGATAACATATAGCAATCAGCCCCAGCATTTT. Translating gives CASSEAITYSNQPQHF.

J is TRBJ2-3 and V is TRBV30; D may be TRBD2 (6 bases). The CDR3 consists of 14 residues. Germline V gene sequence: CDR1 GTSNPN, CDR2 SVGIG (reference sequence). Trimming stripped 5 bases from V and 4 bases from J, with 16 bases between. In nucleotides, the CDR3 is TGTGCCTGGGCCGGGACTCACGGTGCAGATACGCAGTATTTT. Translating gives CAWAGTHGADTQYF.

The chain joins TRBV9 to TRBJ1-2; perhaps TRBD1 as D (6 bases). The CDR3 is 15 residues long. The V end lost 2 bases, the J end lost 4 bases, and 15 bases lay between the germline ends. From germline, CDR1 is SGDLS and CDR2 YYNGEE. The CDR3 is CASSVTGTLIYGYTF. CDR3 coding DNA: TGTGCCAGCAGCGTCACAGGGACCTTGATCTATGGCTACACCTTC.

This clone was seen just once. This chain uses TRBV5-1 with TRBJ2-1; TRBD2 matches at 9 bases. With 9 bases clipped from V and 5 bases from J, the junction kept 6 bases outside the gene matches. This CDR3 is built from 13 residues. Germline lookup yields CDR1 SGHRS and CDR2 YFSETQ. CDR3 coding DNA: TGCGCCACCAGACTAGCGGCGGACAATGAGCAGTTCTTC. This codes for CATRLAADNEQFF.

This sequence joins TRBV29-1 and TRBJ2-5, with a tentative D call TRBD1 (5 bases). The CDR3 spans 12 residues. Trimming pared 4 bases from V and 4 bases from J, leaving 10 bases between. Germline CDR1 reads SQVTM; CDR2 reads ANQGSEA. CDR3 DNA sequence: TGCAGCGTTGCCCAGGGTAGAGAGACCCAGTACTTC. Translating gives CSVAQGRETQYF.

The chain has TRBV7-9 and TRBJ1-1; D is uncertain. CDR1 and CDR2 from the germline V gene are SEHNR and FQNEAQ (reference sequence). This CDR3 is 14 amino acids long. Trimming cost V 1 base and J 1 base, with 7 bases left between them. The CDR3 region has the DNA TGTGCCAGCAGCTTAGAGGCGGGGAACACTGAAGCTTTCTTT. It specifies CASSLEAGNTEAFF.

J is TRBJ1-2 and V is TRBV10-3, with D uncertain. V was shortened by 3 bases and J by 3 bases, with 8 bases between the two germline ends. The CDR3 runs to 13 residues. Germline CDR1 reads ENHRY; CDR2 reads SYGVKD. CDR3 region: CAISENPDYGYTF. CDR3 bases: TGTGCCATCAGTGAAAATCCCGACTATGGCTACACCTTC.

CDR3 protein: CASSPRGQVSNQPQHF. The CDR3 DNA sequence: TGTGCCAGCTCACCACGGGGACAGGTTAGCAATCAGCCCCAGCATTTT. The chain couples TRBV18 to TRBJ1-5; TRBD1 aligns across 8 bases. The germline gives CDR1 KGHSH, CDR2 LQKENI. There are 16 residues in the CDR3. Germline trimming cut 1 base from V and 0 bases from J; bases unmatched to any gene: 2.

This clone was detected a few times. The chain has TRBV28 and TRBJ2-2, with 11 bases that match TRBD1. Germline values: CDR1 MDHEN, CDR2 SYDVKM. This CDR3 has 15 amino acids. V lost 8 bases and J lost 5; bases outside the gene matches: 7. The CDR3 DNA is TGTGCCAGCGGAGGGGACAGGGGGTTAACCGGGGAGCTGTTTTTT. It specifies CASGGDRGLTGELFF.

In its sample, this clone was seen a few times. The chain joins TRBV4-1 to TRBJ2-7, with 9 positions matching TRBD2. This CDR3 region has 16 residues. V trimming: 3 bases; J trimming: 4 bases; junction bases outside the gene matches: 10. Per the germline V gene, CDR1 is MGHRA and CDR2 is YSYEKL. CDR3 residues: CASSQALSGGLYEQYF. The CDR3 coding sequence is TGCGCCAGCAGCCAGGCCCTTAGCGGGGGACTTTACGAGCAGTACTTC.

This clone showed up just once. The V gene is TRBV19, the J gene TRBJ2-5; 8 nucleotides agree with TRBD1. With 7 bases clipped from V and 5 bases from J, the junction kept 6 bases outside the gene matches. Germline V gives CDR1 LNHDA, CDR2 SQIVND (reference sequence). CDR3 length: 13 residues. This CDR3 reads CASNPGGDETQYF. As DNA, the CDR3 is TGTGCCAGTAACCCAGGGGGCGACGAGACCCAGTACTTC.

This clone was picked up one time. V and J are TRBV5-1 and TRBJ2-5; a weak D match, TRBD1 (6 bases). Trimming stripped 3 bases from V and 3 bases from J, with 24 bases between. This CDR3 is built from 18 residues. The germline gives CDR1 SGHRS, CDR2 YFSETQ. CDR3 sequence (DNA): TGCGCCAGCAGCTGGAGGCCCGGACAGATGACGACGAAAGAGACCCAGTACTTC. It yields the protein CASSWRPGQMTTKETQYF.

This clone was seen only a few times. The chain has TRBV7-2 and TRBJ1-5; D gene ambiguous. Trimming removed 8 bases at V and 10 bases at J, with 18 bases between. In germline, CDR1 is SGHTA, CDR2 FQGNSA. The CDR3 has 13 amino acids. The CDR3 sequence is CASGLEDQTPQHF. For the CDR3, the DNA is TGTGCCAGCGGACTGGAGGACCAAACACCCCAGCATTTT.

This clone was counted a few times. The V gene is TRBV4-2, the J gene TRBJ2-3, with 8 nucleotides matching TRBD2. This CDR3 contains 16 residues. V trimming: 0 bases; J trimming: 4 bases; junction bases outside the gene matches: 6. Germline V lookup: CDR1 LGHNA, CDR2 YNFKEQ. For the CDR3, the DNA is TGTGCCAGCAGCCAAGAGGAAGCGGGGGAGGCAGATACGCAGTATTTT. Protein sequence: CASSQEEAGEADTQYF.